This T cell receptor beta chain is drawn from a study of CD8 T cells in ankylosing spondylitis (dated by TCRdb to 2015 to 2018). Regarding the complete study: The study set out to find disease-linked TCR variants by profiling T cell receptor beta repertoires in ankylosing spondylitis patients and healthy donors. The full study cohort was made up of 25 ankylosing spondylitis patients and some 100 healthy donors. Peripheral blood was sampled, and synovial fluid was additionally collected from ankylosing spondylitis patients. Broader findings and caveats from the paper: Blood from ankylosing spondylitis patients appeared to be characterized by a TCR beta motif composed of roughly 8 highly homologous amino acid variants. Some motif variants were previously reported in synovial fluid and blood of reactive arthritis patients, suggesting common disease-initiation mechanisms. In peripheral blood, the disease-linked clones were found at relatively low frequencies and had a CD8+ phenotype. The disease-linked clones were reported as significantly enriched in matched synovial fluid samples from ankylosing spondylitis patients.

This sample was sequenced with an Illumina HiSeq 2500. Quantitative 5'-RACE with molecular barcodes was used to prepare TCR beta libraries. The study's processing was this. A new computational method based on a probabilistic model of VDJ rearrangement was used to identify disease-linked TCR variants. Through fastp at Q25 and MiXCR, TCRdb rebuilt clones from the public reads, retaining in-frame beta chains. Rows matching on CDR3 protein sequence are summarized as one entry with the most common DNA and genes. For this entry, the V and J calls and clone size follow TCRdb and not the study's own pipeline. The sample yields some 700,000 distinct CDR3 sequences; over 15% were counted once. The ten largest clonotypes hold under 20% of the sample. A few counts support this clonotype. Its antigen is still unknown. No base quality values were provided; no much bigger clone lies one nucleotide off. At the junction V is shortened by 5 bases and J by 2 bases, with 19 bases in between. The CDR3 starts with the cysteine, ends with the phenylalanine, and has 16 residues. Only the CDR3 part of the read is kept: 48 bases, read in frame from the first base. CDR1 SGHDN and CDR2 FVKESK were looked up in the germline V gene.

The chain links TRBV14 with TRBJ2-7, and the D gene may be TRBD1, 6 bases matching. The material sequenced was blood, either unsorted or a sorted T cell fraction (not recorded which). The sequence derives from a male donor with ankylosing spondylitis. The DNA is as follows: TGTGCCAGCAGCGGAGAACAGGGCCTGGAGACCTACGAGCAGTACTTC. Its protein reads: CASSGEQGLETYEQYF. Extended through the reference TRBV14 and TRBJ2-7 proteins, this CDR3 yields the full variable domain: EAGVTQFPSHSVIEKGQTVTLRCDPISGHDNLYWYRRVMGKEIKFLLHFVKESKQDESGMPNNRFLAERTGGTYSTLKVQPAELEDSGVYFCASSGEQGLETYEQYFGPGTRLTVT.